These 26 T cell receptor beta chains came from one sample sequenced in a study of shared clonotypes between healthy human individuals (dated by TCRdb to about 2020). CD8 naive samples were CD45RO-negative cells positively selected for CCR7, giving a CD45RA+CCR7+ population that excluded TemRA cells. The library was prepared using the immunoSEQ multiplex PCR assay. TCRdb re-hosts the immuneACCESS table, in-frame sequences only. Its copies lack some clones; in the studies checked, an unresolved V gene accounts for under half of them, and the cause for the rest is not known. The sample yields about 2 million clones; about 94% were counted once. The ten largest clonotypes hold 0.95% to 1.5% of the sample. The specimen was naive CD8+ T cells sorted from blood. The sample's cell subset or site label, decoded: CD45RA+CCR7+. The receptors come from a man aged 18 to 30 in good health.

The table lists this clone with a few counts. The chain carries TRBV16 and TRBJ1-2; D unclear. The CDR3 extends over 11 amino acids. Germline CDR1 is KGHSY and CDR2 is FQNENV. Trimming left V 11 bases short and J 4 bases short, with 11 bases between. CDR3 sequence (DNA): TGTGCCCTCTCGGGGTTCTATGGCTACACCTTC. It codes for CALSGFYGYTF.

The chain couples TRBV6-1 to TRBJ1-5; D is ambiguous. This CDR3 comprises 15 residues. Germline V gene data show CDR1 as MNHNS and CDR2 as SASEGT. V lost 1 base and J lost 0, with 7 bases in between. The CDR3 DNA follows: TGTGCCAGCAGTGAAGGTGTTCTTAGCAATCAGCCCCAGCATTTT. Its translation: CASSEGVLSNQPQHF.

The rearrangement links TRBV5-1 to TRBJ2-2; 8 nucleotides line up with TRBD1. The CDR3 consists of 15 residues. In germline, CDR1 is SGHRS, CDR2 YFSETQ. V was pared by 2 bases and J by 6 bases, with 6 bases of the junction left unmatched. The DNA for the CDR3 is TGCGCCAGCAGCTTCGGACAGGGTATCCCCGGGGAGCTGTTTTTT. This sequence encodes CASSFGQGIPGELFF.

The chain combines TRBV29-1 with TRBJ2-3; no clear D. This CDR3 has 13 amino acids. Trimming took off 6 bases at V and 3 bases at J, with 13 bases between the two ends. Per germline, CDR1 SQVTM and CDR2 ANQGSEA. CDR3 loop: CSVCPTGTDTQYF. DNA of the CDR3: TGCAGCGTGTGTCCCACTGGTACAGATACGCAGTATTTT.

V gene TRBV5-6 combines with J gene TRBJ2-7; D call uncertain. Germline values: CDR1 SGHDT, CDR2 YYEEEE. Trimming removed 1 base from V and 3 bases from J, with 11 bases in between. The CDR3 is 14 amino acids. This CDR3 reads CASSLLEILYEQYF. Here the CDR3 DNA reads TGTGCCAGCAGCTTGCTGGAGATCCTCTACGAGCAGTACTTC. The variable domain in full, completed from reference TRBV5-6 and TRBJ2-7, reads DAGVTQSPTHLIKTRGQQVTLRCSPKSGHDTVSWYQQALGQGPQFIFQYYEEEERQRGNFPDRFSGHQFPNYSSELNVNALLLGDSALYLCASSLLEILYEQYFGPGTRLTVT.

On this clone itself: Other DNA sequences in this sample translate to the same CDR3. The chain recombines TRBV28 with TRBJ1-6, with TRBD1 matching over 7 bases. V gave up 4 bases and J gave up 5 bases; unmatched junction bases: 2. The CDR3 is 14 residues long. The V gene's germline CDR1 is MDHEN and CDR2 SYDVKM. The CDR3 spells CASSWGTDNSPLHF. As DNA, the CDR3 is TGTGCCAGCAGTTGGGGGACAGATAATTCACCCCTCCACTTT.

The V gene is TRBV4-1, the J gene TRBJ2-1; TRBD1 matches 7 bases. The trim removed 0 bases at V and 3 bases at J, leaving 8 bases unmatched. Germline V gene data show CDR1 as MGHRA and CDR2 as YSYEKL. The CDR3 runs 17 residues. The CDR3, as DNA: TGCGCCAGCAGCCAAGAGCCGGTATCAGGGGGCTACAATGAGCAGTTCTTC. Its translation: CASSQEPVSGGYNEQFF.

About this clone: Other DNA sequences in this sample translate to the same CDR3. The CDR3 bases are TGTGCCAGCAGCGTGACAGGCTACGAGCAGTACTTC. Its protein is CASSVTGYEQYF. This chain links TRBV9 with TRBJ2-7; the D gene is possibly TRBD1 (6 bases). Germline V gene data show CDR1 as SGDLS and CDR2 as YYNGEE. The CDR3 has 12 amino acids. Trimming shortened V by 2 bases and J by 3 bases, and 6 bases separated the two germline ends.

Worth noting for this clone: The same CDR3 is also encoded by other DNA sequences in this sample. J is TRBJ2-7 and V is TRBV18, with 8 bases matching TRBD2. The CDR3 consists of 14 residues. The V and J ends lost 2 bases and 0 bases, in that order; junction bases with no gene match: 0. Germline V CDR1 and CDR2: KGHSH, LQKENI. The CDR3 loop reads CASSPSGGSYEQYF. The CDR3 nucleotides are TGTGCCAGCTCACCAAGCGGGGGCTCCTACGAGCAGTACTTC.

This clone was observed a few times. In the same sample, other DNA sequences code for this CDR3. The chain combines TRBV4-1 with TRBJ1-1; tentative D call: TRBD1 (5 bases). The CDR3 contains 14 residues. Germline assignment: CDR1 MGHRA and CDR2 YSYEKL. V was cut by 0 bases and J by 3 bases, with 8 bases left in between. The DNA for the CDR3 is TGCGCCAGCAGCCAAGATCCGGGGGACACTGAAGCTTTCTTT. It codes for CASSQDPGDTEAFF.

The CDR3: CASTQMGRAPLRIYNEQFF. CDR3 nucleotides: TGTGCCAGCACCCAAATGGGGCGGGCTCCCTTGAGGATCTACAATGAGCAGTTCTTC. The gene calls are TRBV28 and TRBJ2-1; tentatively, D is TRBD1 or TRBD2 (5 bases each). The V end was cut by 7 bases, the J end by 3 bases, with 28 bases between. Germline V gene data show CDR1 as MDHEN and CDR2 as SYDVKM. This CDR3 comprises 19 residues.

This clone was found once. The chain is built from TRBV28 and TRBJ2-5, with 8 bases identical to TRBD1. The CDR3 spans 16 residues. CDR1 and CDR2 (germline): MDHEN, SYDVKM. Trimming at V came to 3 bases and at J to 10 bases, leaving 16 bases not matched to a gene. The CDR3 DNA is TGTGCCAGCAGTTTCGACTTGACAGGGGATAAGACGGGCCAGTACTTC. Its protein product is CASSFDLTGDKTGQYF.

In its sample, this clone was seen once. This chain links TRBV6-1 with TRBJ1-1; 7 bases are shared with TRBD1. CDR1 is MNHNS, CDR2 SASEGT, per germline. J gave up 5 bases and V 1 base, and 7 bases lay outside the gene matches. This CDR3 contains 15 residues. The CDR3 here is CASSEERTQGTEAFF. The CDR3 nucleotides are TGTGCCAGCAGTGAAGAAAGAACACAGGGGACTGAAGCTTTCTTT.

The V gene is TRBV11-2, the J gene TRBJ2-6; D is uncertain. Germline values: CDR1 SGHAT, CDR2 FQNNGV. V was shortened by 3 bases and J by 2 bases, with 2 bases between the two germline ends. CDR3 length: 13 amino acids. CDR3 in amino acids: CASSFPGANVLTF. DNA for the CDR3: TGTGCCAGCAGCTTTCCTGGGGCCAACGTCCTGACTTTC.

Regarding this clone: The sample contains more than one DNA sequence encoding this CDR3. The chain links TRBV11-2 to TRBJ2-7, with TRBD1 matching 9 bases. Looked up from germline, CDR1 is SGHAT and CDR2 is FQNNGV. The CDR3 totals 14 residues. The V segment lost 1 base and the J segment 4 bases; nucleotides outside the gene matches: 2. CDR3 sequence (DNA): TGTGCCAGCAGCTTAGTGGGACAGGGATACGAGCAGTACTTC. It is translated as CASSLVGQGYEQYF.

The chain uses TRBV2 and TRBJ2-3; 9 bases fit TRBD2. The CDR3 length is 16 residues. Germline CDR1 reads SNHLY; CDR2 reads FYNNEI. V gave up 6 bases and J gave up 1 base; unmatched junction bases: 8. The DNA for the CDR3 is TGTGCCAGCAGCGAGGCCCCTAGCGGGGGCACAGATACGCAGTATTTT. Its protein product is CASSEAPSGGTDTQYF.

This chain connects TRBV12-2 to TRBJ1-5. TRBV12-2 represents a pseudogene. The CDR3 totals 16 residues. The CDR3 DNA reads as TGTGCAAGTCGATGCGATATGGGGGATAGCAATCAGCCCCAGCATTTT. This sequence encodes CASRCDMGDSNQPQHF.

The chain is built from TRBV15 and TRBJ2-7, with no clear D. Germline V gene lookup returns CDR1 LNHNV and CDR2 YYDKDF (reference sequence). The V gene lost 5 bases and the J gene lost 2 bases, with 13 bases spanning the gap. The CDR3 is made up of 14 amino acids. The CDR3 sequence is CATSELTRTYEQYF. CDR3 nucleotide sequence: TGTGCCACCAGCGAGTTGACCCGCACCTACGAGCAGTACTTC.

On this clone: Other DNA variants within this sample encode the same CDR3. The genes are TRBV7-9 and TRBJ2-7, with D tentatively TRBD1 (6 bases). CDR1 is SEHNR, CDR2 FQNEAQ, per germline (reference sequence). The CDR3 sequence is 13 residues long. Trimming left V 5 bases short and J 1 base short, with 9 bases between. The CDR3 coding sequence is TGTGCCAGCAGCAGGACAGATTCCTACGAGCAGTACTTC. Its translation is CASSRTDSYEQYF.

The rearrangement joins TRBV7-8 to TRBJ1-1, with 7 bases aligning to TRBD1. CDR1 is SGHVS, CDR2 FQNEAQ, per germline. This CDR3 is built from 13 residues. J lost 7 bases, V lost 0 bases, and 2 bases had no gene match. CDR3 protein: CASSLAGTVEAFF. The CDR3 nucleotides are TGTGCCAGCAGCTTAGCGGGGACAGTTGAAGCTTTCTTT.

Regarding this clone: Other DNA sequences in this sample translate to the same CDR3. The chain combines TRBV6-1 with TRBJ1-1; D is unclear. The CDR3 length is 9 residues. V lost 3 bases to trimming and J lost 11 bases, with 4 bases between them. CDR1 MNHNS and CDR2 SASEGT come from the germline V gene. The CDR3 loop is CASSDRAFF. The DNA of the CDR3 is TGTGCCAGCAGTGATAGGGCTTTCTTT.

The chain has TRBV10-3 and TRBJ1-4, with D uncertain. Trimming removed 7 bases from V and 0 bases from J, with 6 bases in between. The CDR3 runs 13 residues. Germline CDR1 is ENHRY and CDR2 is SYGVKD. CDR3 residues: CAIKDTTNEKLFF. CDR3 sequence (DNA): TGTGCCATCAAGGATACAACTAATGAAAAACTGTTTTTT.

This clone was recorded once. Other DNA sequences in the same sample also yield this CDR3. CDR3 in amino acids: CASTEDSYEQYF. The CDR3 coding sequence is TGTGCCAGCACGGAGGACTCCTACGAGCAGTACTTC. The chain joins TRBV2 to TRBJ2-7; D perhaps matches TRBD2 (5 bases). CDR1 and CDR2 from the germline V gene are SNHLY and FYNNEI. CDR3 length equals 12 residues. With 7 bases removed from V and 0 bases from J, the gap between germline ends came to 7 bases.

The V call is TRBV6-5, the J call TRBJ1-1, with 8 bases that match TRBD1. Trimming cost V 3 bases and J 6 bases; bases outside gene matches: 6. The CDR3 extends over 14 amino acids. CDR1 MNHEY and CDR2 SVGAGI come from the germline V gene. The CDR3 is CASSYSGQGAEAFF. CDR3 coding DNA: TGTGCCAGCAGTTATAGCGGACAGGGTGCTGAAGCTTTCTTT.

The chain has TRBV5-1 and TRBJ2-5, with TRBD2 matching 9 bases. CDR1 and CDR2 from the germline V gene are SGHRS and YFSETQ. The V gene end was trimmed by 3 bases and the J gene end by 5 bases; junction bases not matched to a gene: 11. The CDR3 covers 16 residues. The CDR3 is CASSSGDGLATETQYF. The CDR3 region has the DNA TGCGCCAGCAGCTCAGGCGATGGACTAGCGACGGAGACCCAGTACTTC.

The J gene is TRBJ2-7, the V gene TRBV28, with D perhaps TRBD2 (5 bases). Trimming cost V 3 bases and J 3 bases, with 15 bases left between them. Germline lookup yields CDR1 MDHEN and CDR2 SYDVKM. This CDR3 spans 15 amino acids. CDR3 loop: CASSLTRASGYEQYF. The CDR3 DNA sequence: TGTGCCAGCAGTTTGACGAGGGCGTCGGGCTACGAGCAGTACTTC.